What follows are 2 T cell receptor beta chains derived from one specimen sequenced in a study of blood T cell repertoires in COVID-19. TCRdb keeps only in-frame clones here, not all; method: immunoSEQ multiplex PCR. In the table there are around 240,000 clones, approximately 82% of which are singletons. Material for sequencing was peripheral blood. Receptor source: a woman of 80 years or more with acute or convalescent COVID-19.

The genes are TRBV6-5 and TRBJ2-5, with 12 bases matching TRBD1. Germline V gene data show CDR1 as MNHEY and CDR2 as SVGAGI. The V and J ends lost 6 bases and 4 bases, in that order; junction bases with no gene match: 3. The CDR3 loop spans 14 amino acids. The CDR3 here is CASRGTGGRETQYF. The CDR3 nucleotides read TGTGCCAGCAGGGGGACAGGGGGCAGAGAGACCCAGTACTTC.

The gene calls are TRBV6-6 and TRBJ1-2; D unresolved. V was shortened by 0 bases and J by 3 bases, with 5 bases between the two germline ends. Looked up from germline, CDR1 is MNHNY and CDR2 is SVGAGI (reference sequence). The CDR3 runs to 13 residues. The CDR3 region has the DNA TGTGCCAGCAGTTACTCGTTCGACTATGGCTACACCTTC. Translated: CASSYSFDYGYTF.